What follows are 27 T cell receptor beta chains derived from one specimen sequenced in a study of human T cells and chemical hapten exposure. Total RNA extraction was carried out from unfractionated whole blood. MiXCR, applied by TCRdb to the 5' RACE reads, yields one record per CDR3 protein. The table has some 150,000 distinct CDR3 sequences, about 4% seen once; the top ten hold approximately 1.3%. The receptors shown here come from a female donor in good health.

This clonotype was counted ten times or more. The rearrangement uses TRBV4-3 and TRBJ2-1; D possibly corresponds to TRBD2 (6 bases). The ends were cut back, 1 base at V and 4 bases at J, with 11 bases in the middle. Germline V gene data show CDR1 as LGHNA and CDR2 as YSLEER. The CDR3 is made up of 15 amino acids. As DNA, the CDR3 is TGCGCCAGCAGCCAAGGAGAGGGACTTTACAATGAGCAGTTCTTC. Protein sequence: CASSQGEGLYNEQFF.

This clonotype was picked up many times. The chain has TRBV7-3 and TRBJ2-7; D might be TRBD2 (6 bases). The CDR3 contains 16 residues. Germline V gene sequence: CDR1 SGHTA, CDR2 FQGTGA. V dropped 5 bases and J dropped 0 bases, with 17 bases sitting between them. CDR3 nucleotides: TGTGCCAGCAGCCCCATGGGCGGGGCGAGCTCCTACGAGCAGTACTTC. Encoded protein: CASSPMGGASSYEQYF.

This clonotype was detected ten times or more. The chain combines TRBV20-1 with TRBJ1-2, with a weak D call TRBD1 (5 bases). The CDR3 is made up of 14 amino acids. From germline, CDR1 is DFQATT and CDR2 SNEGSKA (reference sequence). V gave up 4 bases and J gave up 2 bases, with 14 bases separating them. CDR3 residues: CSANPRDQNYGYTF. The DNA of the CDR3 is TGCAGTGCTAACCCCAGGGACCAAAACTATGGCTACACCTTC.

The rearrangement links TRBV27 to TRBJ2-5; TRBD1 matches at 8 bases. V lost 6 bases to trimming and J lost 1 base; unmatched junction nucleotides: 4. The CDR3 extends over 14 amino acids. The germline CDR1 and CDR2 sequences are MNHEY and SMNVEV (reference sequence). The CDR3 region is CASRYTGGQETQYF. For the CDR3, the DNA is TGTGCCAGCAGGTATACAGGGGGCCAAGAGACCCAGTACTTC.

This clonotype turned up a few times. J is TRBJ1-2 and V is TRBV20-1; D unresolved. The germline V gene encodes CDR1 DFQATT and CDR2 SNEGSKA (reference sequence). CDR3 length equals 13 residues. V shed 6 bases and J shed 4 bases, with 15 bases lying between them. The CDR3 DNA sequence: TGCAGTGCCTTATTCACCGGTCCCTATGGCTACACCTTC. Residues: CSALFTGPYGYTF.

This clonotype has a count of ten or more. This chain uses TRBV14 with TRBJ2-2; D is possibly TRBD2 (5 bases). The V and J ends lost 8 bases and 3 bases respectively, with 13 bases between them. Germline V CDR1 and CDR2: SGHDN, FVKESK. The CDR3 loop spans 14 amino acids. CDR3 residues: CASRPSGYTGELFF. In nucleotides, the CDR3 is TGTGCCAGCCGTCCGTCGGGATACACCGGGGAGCTGTTTTTT. Using reference TRBV14 and TRBJ2-2 for the parts outside the CDR3, the full variable domain is EAGVTQFPSHSVIEKGQTVTLRCDPISGHDNLYWYRRVMGKEIKFLLHFVKESKQDESGMPNNRFLAERTGGTYSTLKVQPAELEDSGVYFCASRPSGYTGELFFGEGSRLTVL.

Ten or more counts support this clonotype. V usage is TRBV24-1 and J usage is TRBJ2-3; no definite D call. The CDR3 sequence is 14 residues long. Germline CDR1 and CDR2: KGHDR and SFDVKD. V lost 4 bases, J lost 0 bases, and 7 bases lay in between. The CDR3 here is CATSDRLSTDTQYF. In DNA form, the CDR3 reads TGTGCCACCAGTGACCGTCTTAGCACAGATACGCAGTATTTT.

This clonotype came up many times. The chain has TRBV28 and TRBJ2-7, with TRBD1 matching 7 bases. The J segment lost 7 bases and the V segment lost 10 bases, leaving 16 bases of the junction unmatched. The V gene's germline CDR1 is MDHEN and CDR2 SYDVKM. CDR3 length: 14 residues. Here the CDR3 DNA reads TGTGCCACCCAGCCGGACAGGTTGCCATGGGAGCAGTACTTC. It specifies CATQPDRLPWEQYF.

This clonotype was recorded a few times. A junction boundary mismatches the germline segment, possibly from a read error. The chain employs TRBV7-9 and TRBJ2-1, with 14 bases identical to TRBD2. The CDR3 is 18 amino acids. Germline CDR1 SEHNR, CDR2 FQNEAQ (reference sequence). The CDR3 DNA reads as TGTGCCAGCAGCTTAGTGACTAGCGGGGGGGCCTCCCACAATGAGCAGTTCTTC. Amino acids: CASSLVTSGGASHNEQFF.

This clonotype was picked up many times. V is TRBV29-1 and J is TRBJ2-1; 8 bases are shared with TRBD2. There are 13 residues in the CDR3. The ends lost 8 bases at V and 7 bases at J; junction bases unmatched: 10. From germline, CDR1 is SQVTM and CDR2 ANQGSEA. The CDR3 nucleotides are TGCAGCTTCACCGGGGGGGGGTGGAATGAGCAGTTCTTC. It yields the protein CSFTGGGWNEQFF.

This clonotype was recorded a few times. V usage is TRBV19 and J usage is TRBJ2-5, with D unclear. The CDR3 covers 15 residues. Germline V CDR1 and CDR2: LNHDA, SQIVND (reference sequence). V lost 6 bases to trimming and J lost 2 bases, with 16 bases between them. The CDR3, as DNA: TGTGCCAGTAGGATACAGTCCAGGCTACAAGAGACCCAGTACTTC. Translation gives CASRIQSRLQETQYF.

This clonotype was observed at least ten times. V and J are TRBV2 and TRBJ2-3; D might be TRBD2 (5 bases). The ends were cut back, 6 bases at V and 2 bases at J, with 18 bases in the middle. Germline V CDR1 and CDR2: SNHLY, FYNNEI. This CDR3 is built from 16 residues. The CDR3 DNA sequence: TGTGCCAGCAGAATGACTGGACTGGGGTCCACAGATACGCAGTATTTT. Translating gives CASRMTGLGSTDTQYF.

This clonotype came up many times. V usage is TRBV4-3 and J usage is TRBJ1-5, with D tentatively TRBD1 (5 bases). This CDR3 has 15 residues. With 0 bases removed from V and 6 bases from J, the gap between germline ends came to 12 bases. Germline V gene sequence: CDR1 LGHNA, CDR2 YSLEER. The CDR3, as DNA: TGCGCCAGCAGCCAAGAAACGGCAGGGTTTCAGCCCCAGCATTTT. Amino acid sequence: CASSQETAGFQPQHF.

This clonotype was seen many times. This rearrangement joins TRBV7-9 to TRBJ2-7; D is perhaps TRBD1 (5 bases). CDR1 is SEHNR and CDR2 is FQNEAQ in the germline V gene (reference sequence). The CDR3 has 12 residues. V was shortened by 3 bases and J by 9 bases, with 12 bases between the two germline ends. DNA for the CDR3: TGTGCCAGCAGCTTGGGTCCGCAGGGGCAGTACTTC. Protein sequence: CASSLGPQGQYF.

This clonotype appeared a few times. The chain carries TRBV6-6 and TRBJ2-3, with a tentative D call TRBD2 (6 bases). Germline values: CDR1 MNHNY, CDR2 SVGAGI (reference sequence). V was pared by 7 bases and J by 9 bases, with 17 bases between. The CDR3 sequence is 13 residues long. The CDR3 protein is CASTVEPGGTQYF. Written as DNA, the CDR3 is TGTGCCAGCACCGTAGAGCCCGGGGGAACGCAGTATTTT.

A single count supports this clonotype. Since a much larger clone is just one base distant, this may be a read error. The gene calls are TRBV6-6 and TRBJ1-1; maybe TRBD1 (6 bases). This CDR3 is built from 11 residues. CDR1 is MNHNY, CDR2 SVGAGI, per germline (reference sequence). Trimming removed 7 bases from V and 7 bases from J, with 10 bases in between. CDR3 protein: CASNWGREAFF. The CDR3 DNA follows: TGTGCCAGCAATTGGGGGCGTGAAGCTTTCTTT.

This clonotype was seen repeatedly, ten times or more. The CDR3 nucleotides read TGTGCCAGCAGCTTAGCTCTAGCGGGGCCTCTCGTCTCCTACAATGAGCAGTTCTTC. Translated, it gives CASSLALAGPLVSYNEQFF. This chain joins TRBV7-6 and TRBJ2-1, with TRBD2 identical over 9 bases. The CDR3 consists of 19 residues. The germline gives CDR1 SGHVS, CDR2 FNYEAQ. The junction had 9 bases not matched to a gene; V was cut back by 0 bases and J by 0 bases.

This clonotype was detected many times. The rearrangement links TRBV6-5 to TRBJ1-2; D unclear. CDR1 and CDR2 from the germline V gene are MNHEY and SVGAGI. The CDR3 length is 13 residues. Trimming stripped 2 bases from V and 2 bases from J, with 6 bases between. CDR3 in DNA: TGTGCCAGCAGTTACATGGGAAACTATGGCTACACCTTC. The encoded protein is CASSYMGNYGYTF.

This clonotype was recorded many times. This chain connects TRBV11-2 to TRBJ2-1; no clear D. V lost 5 bases to trimming and J lost 6 bases, with 17 bases between them. CDR3 length equals 15 residues. From germline, CDR1 is SGHAT and CDR2 FQNNGV. The CDR3 here is CASSPTGATRNEQFF. As DNA, the CDR3 is TGTGCCAGCAGCCCGACCGGAGCTACCCGCAATGAGCAGTTCTTC.

This clonotype was counted at least ten times. The V and J genes are TRBV27 and TRBJ1-1; possibly TRBD1 for D (5 bases). The CDR3 spans 15 residues. Germline values: CDR1 MNHEY, CDR2 SMNVEV (reference sequence). Trimming took off 5 bases at V and 1 base at J, with 14 bases between the two ends. The CDR3 protein is CASSPGRFTNTEAFF. Here the CDR3 DNA reads TGTGCCAGCAGTCCGGGACGGTTTACGAACACTGAAGCTTTCTTT.

This clonotype was detected a few times. The V and J genes are TRBV6-2 or TRBV6-3 and TRBJ2-1, with D possibly being TRBD2 (6 bases). This CDR3 is built from 17 residues. V lost 5 bases and J 8 bases, leaving 25 bases between the germline ends. Germline values: CDR1 MNHEY, CDR2 SVGEGT. The CDR3, as DNA: TGTGCCAGCAGTAAACAAACCGGGACTCCTTCGTCTTATGAGCAGTTCTTC. The encoded protein is CASSKQTGTPSSYEQFF.

This clonotype was counted at least ten times. V is TRBV4-3 and J is TRBJ1-1; D is ambiguous. V lost 0 bases and J 0 bases, leaving 8 bases between the germline ends. CDR3 size: 15 residues. From germline, CDR1 is LGHNA and CDR2 YSLEER. The CDR3 DNA reads as TGCGCCAGCAGCCAAGAAGCAACAGTGAACACTGAAGCTTTCTTT. Translating gives CASSQEATVNTEAFF.

The CDR3 sequence: CASSFFPRAGGMVDTQYF. CDR3 nucleotide sequence: TGTGCCAGCAGCTTTTTCCCTAGGGCGGGGGGGATGGTAGATACGCAGTATTTT. This chain links TRBV7-2 with TRBJ2-3, with TRBD2 matching over 9 bases. Germline CDR1 reads SGHTA; CDR2 reads FQGNSA. V was clipped by 3 bases and J by 5 bases; unmatched bases: 15. The CDR3 covers 18 residues.

About this clonotype itself: This clone may be a read error of a much larger clone one base away. The V gene is TRBV7-2, the J gene TRBJ2-7; D is uncertain. The ends were cut back, 2 bases at V and 2 bases at J, with 10 bases in the middle. The germline V gene encodes CDR1 SGHTA and CDR2 FQGNSA. The CDR3 loop spans 14 amino acids. The CDR3 nucleotides read TGTGCCAGCAGCTTAAGGGTGTTACCCTACGAGCAGTACTTC. Its protein is CASSLRVLPYEQYF.

The chain has TRBV10-3 and TRBJ2-3; the D is unclear. Germline assignment: CDR1 ENHRY and CDR2 SYGVKD. CDR3 size: 12 residues. The V end lost 8 bases, the J end lost 2 bases, and 8 bases lay between the germline ends. DNA for the CDR3: TGTGCCATCGCTGACTTCACAGATACGCAGTATTTT. Translated: CAIADFTDTQYF.

At least ten counts were recorded for this clonotype. The chain carries TRBV12-3 or TRBV12-4 and TRBJ2-4, with unresolved D. The CDR3 length is 13 residues. Between the trimmed V and J ends, which lost 7 bases and 2 bases, there was a span of 9 bases. The CDR3 is CASTPTPKNIQYF. CDR3 in DNA: TGTGCCAGCACCCCAACCCCCAAAAACATTCAGTACTTC.

This clonotype appeared many times. The chain links TRBV7-8 to TRBJ2-5; 10 positions agree with TRBD1. V gave up 3 bases and J gave up 2 bases; unmatched junction bases: 3. The CDR3 spans 15 residues. Germline V lookup: CDR1 SGHVS, CDR2 FQNEAQ. The CDR3 sequence is CASSLGQGRQETQYF. The CDR3, as DNA: TGTGCCAGCAGCTTGGGACAGGGGAGACAAGAGACCCAGTACTTC.